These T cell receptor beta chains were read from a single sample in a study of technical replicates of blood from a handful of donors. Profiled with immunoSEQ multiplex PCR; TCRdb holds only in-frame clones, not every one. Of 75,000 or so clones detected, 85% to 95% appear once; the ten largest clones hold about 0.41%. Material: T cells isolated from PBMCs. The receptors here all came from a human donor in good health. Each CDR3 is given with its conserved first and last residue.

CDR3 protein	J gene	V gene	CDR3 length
CASSFQGPISGNTIYF	TRBJ1-3	TRBV7-2	16
CSVEGQWGTEAFF	TRBJ1-1	TRBV29-1	13
CASSLGFSGGALYEQYF	TRBJ2-7	TRBV5-6	17
CASSLAPLSSGVGETQYF	TRBJ2-5	TRBV11-1	18
CSVGSGRPNTGELFF	TRBJ2-2	TRBV29-1	15
CASSQEAGTGNNEQFF	TRBJ2-1	TRBV4-1	16
CASSLDDRGYGYTF	TRBJ1-2	TRBV7-6	14
CASSLDRFREQYF	TRBJ2-7	TRBV11-3	13
CASSPQAPEAFF	TRBJ1-1	TRBV9	12
CASGLARHLRSTDTQYF	TRBJ2-3	TRBV12-5	17
CASSLGLAGGHEQYF	TRBJ2-7	TRBV7-2	15
CASSTGSGTGELFF	TRBJ2-2	TRBV7-3	14
CASSLTTGGDAEKLFF	TRBJ1-4	TRBV7-9	16
CAWSVGQSYGYTF	TRBJ1-2	TRBV30	13
CASSLAIAGGLETQYF	TRBJ2-5	TRBV5-1	16
CASGLVKRRLEQYF	TRBJ2-7	TRBV12-5	14
CASSQEYSSYNEQFF	TRBJ2-1	TRBV4-3	15
CASSQAGRPEELFF	TRBJ2-2	TRBV14	14
CASKRGTSGSDTQYF	TRBJ2-3	TRBV5-1	15
CAWSAGTGGTEAFF	TRBJ1-1	TRBV30	14
CASSSHAYEQYF	TRBJ2-7	TRBV7-2	12
CASIEGEKLFF	TRBJ1-4	TRBV19	11
CASNYEIDQPQHF	TRBJ1-5	TRBV6-1	13
CASSPPGTGNTEAFF	TRBJ1-1	TRBV11-3	15
CASSQEGTSGYNEQFF	TRBJ2-1	TRBV4-1	16
CASSVSGTGRAQHF	TRBJ1-5	TRBV6-1	14
CASSSPLTGEYGYTF	TRBJ1-2	TRBV27	15
CASSQDRGVTEAFF	TRBJ1-1	TRBV5-4	14
CASSLSNSYNEQFF	TRBJ2-1	TRBV18	14
CASSSGLYYNEQFF	TRBJ2-1	TRBV4-3	14
CASSVPQGQSHEQYF	TRBJ2-7	TRBV18	15
CASSVSGTGVLFF	TRBJ1-4	TRBV9	13
CSVLRGRDTEAFF	TRBJ1-1	TRBV29-1	13